The 6 T cell receptor beta chains in this list originate from one sample, sequenced in a study of blood T cell repertoires in COVID-19. The assay was immunoSEQ multiplex PCR, and TCRdb's table has in-frame clones only and misses some. The sample lists some 130,000 clones, 80% to 90% occurring once. The sample comprised peripheral blood. The receptor set was obtained from a man aged 50-60 years with active or convalescent COVID-19.

The chain links TRBV30 to TRBJ2-7; no clear D gene. The ends were cut back, 4 bases at V and 6 bases at J, with 13 bases in the middle. CDR3 length: 12 residues. Germline CDR1 reads GTSNPN; CDR2 reads SVGIG (reference sequence). In nucleotides, the CDR3 is TGTGCCTGGAATAGTTTCGCTGCCGAGCAGTACTTC. It is translated as CAWNSFAAEQYF.

V usage is TRBV18 and J usage is TRBJ2-3; TRBD1 is a possible D gene (5 bases). The CDR3 spans 19 residues. Trimming pared 3 bases from V and 1 base from J, leaving 23 bases between. Germline-derived CDR1 and CDR2 are KGHSH and LQKENI. DNA of the CDR3: TGTGCCAGCTCACCTTCCATGGGCCCCGGCGGCAGGGGCACAGATACGCAGTATTTT. Protein product: CASSPSMGPGGRGTDTQYF.

The chain carries TRBV6-5 and TRBJ1-2; TRBD1 matches at 7 bases. CDR1 MNHEY and CDR2 SVGAGI come from the germline V gene. The V segment lost 10 bases and the J segment 4 bases; nucleotides outside the gene matches: 9. CDR3 length equals 13 residues. The CDR3 is CANQRTGSYGYTF. The CDR3 DNA follows: TGTGCCAACCAACGGACAGGATCCTATGGCTACACCTTC.

The chain links TRBV4-3 to TRBJ1-6; unclear D gene. Looked up from germline, CDR1 is LGHNA and CDR2 is YSLEER. The CDR3 sequence is 14 residues long. V was shortened by 0 bases and J by 10 bases, with 10 bases between the two germline ends. DNA of the CDR3: TGCGCCAGCAGCCAAGATCTCCTAGAATCACCCCTCCACTTT. It translates to CASSQDLLESPLHF.

The chain carries TRBV6-1 and TRBJ1-6; a weak D match, TRBD1 (5 bases). Germline assignment: CDR1 MNHNS and CDR2 SASEGT. This CDR3 region has 13 residues. V dropped 3 bases and J dropped 10 bases, with 10 bases sitting between them. The chain's CDR3 is CASSDRVESPLHF. The CDR3 DNA reads as TGTGCCAGCAGTGACAGGGTAGAATCACCCCTCCACTTT.

V gene TRBV5-1 combines with J gene TRBJ2-5; 7 bases are shared with TRBD1. CDR1 is SGHRS, CDR2 YFSETQ, per germline. With 4 bases clipped from V and 9 bases from J, the junction kept 12 bases outside the gene matches. The CDR3 totals 14 residues. The CDR3 is CASSNSTGPKAQYF. CDR3 coding DNA: TGCGCCAGCAGCAATTCGACAGGGCCGAAGGCCCAGTACTTC.